This T cell receptor beta chain was captured by sequencing in a study of spatial heterogeneity in lung cancer (dated by TCRdb to between 2017 and 2020). Regarding the research as a whole: More beta-chain than alpha-chain transcripts were consistently detected, likely reflecting higher beta-chain transcript abundance. The study linked features of the TCR repertoire to counts of nonsynonymous mutations, which were determined by whole-exome sequencing of tumor tissue. In the raw uncorrected reads, each unique combination of TCR and UMI appeared more than ten times on average. In non-small cell lung cancer, the study quantitatively compared TCR alpha and beta repertoires across several tumor regions, matched nontumor lung, and blood. At surgery, both alpha and beta chains were TCR-sequenced in approximately 210 tumor regions, 63 to 80 matched nontumor lung samples and a few dozen PBMC samples. Findings and caveats that apply to the study as a whole: Additional single-cell paired TCR alpha and beta sequencing was considered necessary to confirm, at a functional level, the hypothesis that regional TCRs recognize regional mutations. Ubiquitous expanded tumor TCRs were detected in blood more often at tumor resection than at routine follow-up.

At least ten counts were recorded for this clonotype. There is no known antigen for this receptor. Per-base qualities were not stored, and no clone one base away is much larger. The library was obtained by 5' RACE. Sequencing was performed on a NextSeq 500. To allow correction of PCR and sequencing errors, the TCR library protocol tagged every TCR cDNA molecule with a unique molecular identifier. In the source study's methods: TCR identification, UMI-based error correction and CDR3 extraction were performed with Decombinator tools. TCRs above a frequency of 2 per 1,000, corresponding to the top 1% of the tumor frequency distribution, were defined as expanded. Each repertoire was subsampled 100 times to 5,000 TCRs, after which Renyi diversity was computed with the R vegan package. CDR3 similarity networks were built from amino acid triplet string-kernel similarity, with CDR3s being connected when pairwise similarity was above 0.82. The public reads were reanalyzed by TCRdb: fastp trimming at Q25, MiXCR alignment, in-frame beta chains only. When rows share a CDR3 protein, they turn into one entry using the most common DNA and genes. TCRdb, not the original authors, processed these V and J calls. The table for this sample lists about 38,000 distinct CDR3 sequences; 6.5% to 9% of them were counted only once. The ten largest clonotypes hold 28% of the sample.

What the time point label conveys for this sample: sample taken at primary tumor resection. For TCR sequencing, whole RNA was extracted from tumor and nontumor lung tissue, or from cryopreserved PBMC samples, and no cell sorting was done. Samples were obtained from fewer than 80 patients with early-stage, untreated non-small cell lung cancer from the lung TRACERx cohort. Only patients with enough RNA available from two or more tumor regions were chosen for TCR sequencing. The starting material was PBMCs, obtained at surgery. The clonotype comes from a male donor with early-stage non-small cell lung cancer.

The CDR3 region has the sequence CASSGDPYEQYF. The DNA sequence follows: TGTGCCAGCAGCGGAGACCCCTACGAGCAGTACTTC. Rearrangement joined TRBV3-1 to TRBJ2-7; too little of a D gene remains to name it. From a lookup of the germline V gene (reference sequence), CDR1 and CDR2 are LGHDT and YNNKEL. From the cysteine up to the phenylalanine, the CDR3 has a length of 12 residues. Left in the record is the CDR3 DNA by itself, 36 bases read in frame from the first base. V and J lose 5 bases and 2 bases, and a span of 7 bases separates them.